The clone carrying this T cell receptor beta chain was seen a single time. The J segment lost 4 bases and the V segment lost 4 bases, leaving 3 bases of the junction unmatched. The germline gives CDR1 LGHDT, CDR2 YNNKEL (reference sequence). The CDR3 sequence is 15 residues long. The sample originates from a study of blood T cell repertoires in COVID-19. Study summary: The United States, Italy and Spain provided the acute and convalescent COVID-19 samples. T cells, B-cell-depleted T cells, or PBMCs provided the cDNA or gDNA that served as material.

Per the study methods: Using reference gene primer amplification, nucleated cell counts were estimated. The table came from immunoSEQ multiplex PCR; TCRdb's copy has only in-frame clones and leaves some out. The DNA was the basis for D and trimming; V, J and clone size are from that table. The top ten hold approximately 6% of the sample, which has 260,000 or so clones, around 80% seen once. The receptor was isolated from a man at least 80 years old with acute or convalescent COVID-19. Sequences were obtained from peripheral blood. This chain uses TRBV3-1 (or the pseudogene TRBV3-2) with TRBJ2-1; 11 nucleotides line up with TRBD2. CDR3 DNA: TGTGCCAGCAGCCCTACTAGCGGGGGTTACAATGAGCAGTTCTTC. Translated: CASSPTSGGYNEQFF.